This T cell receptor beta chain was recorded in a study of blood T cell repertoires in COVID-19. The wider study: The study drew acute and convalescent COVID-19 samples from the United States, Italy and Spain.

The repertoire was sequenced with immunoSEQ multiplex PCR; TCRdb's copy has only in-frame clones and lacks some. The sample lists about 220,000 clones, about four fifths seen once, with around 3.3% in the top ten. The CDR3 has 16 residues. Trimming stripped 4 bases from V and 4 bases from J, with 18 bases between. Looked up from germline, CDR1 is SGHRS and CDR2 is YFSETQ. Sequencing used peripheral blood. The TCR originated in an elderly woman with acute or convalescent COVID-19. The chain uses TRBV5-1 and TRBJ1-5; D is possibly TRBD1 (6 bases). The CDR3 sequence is CASSPDPTGGNQPQHF. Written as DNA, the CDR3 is TGCGCCAGCAGCCCCGATCCGACAGGAGGAAATCAGCCCCAGCATTTT. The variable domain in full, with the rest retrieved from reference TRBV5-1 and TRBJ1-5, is KAGVTQTPRYLIKTRGQQVTLSCSPISGHRSVSWYQQTPGQGLQFLFEYFSETQRNKGNFPGRFSGRQFSNSRSEMNVSTLELGDSALYLCASSPDPTGGNQPQHFGDGTRLSIL.